This TCR beta chain is from a study of blood T cells in healthy people across ages. Whole-study results and caveats: Age brought a roughly linear fall in TCR beta diversity measured per million T cells.

Primed by a sample-barcoded 5' primer and a J-beta primer mix, a second PCR proceeded for about 6 to 12 cycles. MiXCR, run by TCRdb on the 5' RACE reads, gives a single entry per CDR3 protein. The profile covers hundreds of thousands of distinct CDR3 sequences, with under 30% appearing a single time and around 15% taken by the ten largest. Donors ranged from 6 to 90 years old and were healthy Caucasians in Russia. As to this clonotype: The target antigen is unknown.

V was pared by 5 bases and J by 0 bases, with 6 bases of the junction left unmatched. This CDR3 is built from 14 residues. Germline CDR1 DFQATT, CDR2 SNEGSKA (reference sequence). The TCR comes from a woman at least 80 years old in good health. Material: blood. V is TRBV20-1 and J is TRBJ1-1; 7 nucleotides match TRBD1. The CDR3 region is CSAGRDRLNTEAFF. CDR3 in DNA: TGCAGTGCTGGCAGGGACAGATTGAACACTGAAGCTTTCTTT.